This T cell receptor beta chain appears in the sequencing data of a study of blood T cell repertoires in COVID-19 (dated by TCRdb to about 2020). The study in broad terms: Collaborator samples came from the United States, Italy and Spain and covered acute and convalescent phases of COVID-19. The prospective study material was composed of cDNA or gDNA derived from T cells, B-cell-depleted T cells, or PBMCs. Deeply sampled blood TCRbeta repertoires from subjects exposed to, actively infected with, or recovered from COVID-19 were included in the dataset. The repertoires were released in a freely available public database intended as a resource for research on the immune response to SARS-CoV-2. The samples were drawn from two sources: the first 160 participants of the ongoing ImmuneRACE study, and 1,254 subjects contributed by 6 global collaborators. Nearly every sample came with metadata listing a de-identified subject ID, COVID-19 status, age in years and sex. Where HLA class I and class II types were available, the types were taken from metadata supplied by the sample provider, not from assay-based typing.

TCRbeta CDR3 regions were amplified from genomic DNA using the immunoSEQ Assay, a bias-controlled multiplex PCR. Regarding the original processing steps: The number of nucleated cells in each sample was estimated from the amplification of reference gene primers within the assay. To quantify the absolute abundance of each unique TCRbeta CDR3 rearrangement, sequence reads were collapsed and filtered. For each sample, productive Simpson clonality was calculated by taking the square root of Simpson's diversity index across productive rearrangements. TCRdb mirrors the immuneACCESS table, restricted to in-frame sequences. Some clones are absent from its copies; in checked studies, under half trace to an unresolved V gene, and the reason for the others is unknown. V and J calls and clone size are as listed in that table; D and trimming were resolved from the DNA. For this sample there are approximately 90,000 clones; 85% appear just once. The ten largest clones take up 35% to 45% of the sample.

As for this clone: Which antigen it targets is not known. It has no much larger one-base neighbor in the sample; base qualities were not kept.

The CDR3 spans 14 residues, from the cysteine through the phenylalanine. The only DNA kept is the CDR3, 42 bases in frame from the first base. The V end gives up 6 bases and the J end 8 bases, leaving 9 bases in the junction not matched to a gene. CDR1 and CDR2, looked up from the germline V gene (reference sequence), are SEHNR and FQNEAQ. Study-wide conclusions, independent of this receptor: How much clinical and demographic metadata was included differed by source and by participant, and the metadata was provided uncurated.

Whole blood was collected in K2EDTA tubes by collaborating institutions according to the institutions' own protocols. Collaborator samples were shipped for TCRbeta analysis as frozen whole blood, isolated PBMCs, or DNA extracted from either sample type. This receptor was taken from a man aged 80 or over with acute or convalescent COVID-19. The specimen was peripheral blood. In this chain, TRBV7-9 is recombined with TRBJ1-4, with TRBD1 matching 7 junction bases. The CDR3 loop reads CASSPTGVGEKLFF. The DNA reads TGTGCCAGCAGTCCAACAGGGGTAGGGGAAAAACTGTTTTTT.